This TCR beta chain was identified in a study of radiation and T cells in renal cell carcinoma. Study-wide context: Nephrectomy followed 15 Gy stereotactic body radiation by 4 weeks.

The V gene's germline CDR1 is SGHRS and CDR2 YFSETQ. Deletions cut 0 bases from V and 2 bases from J, with 5 bases between. The CDR3 is made up of 14 amino acids. Time point specified: blood 2 weeks post-SBRT. Treatment meaning: 15 Gy SBRT to primary tumor, nephrectomy 4 weeks later. Blood was sampled at baseline, 2 weeks and 4 weeks after SBRT. The patient's renal cell carcinoma had clear cell pathology. Sequencing was performed with immunoSEQ multiplex PCR; in TCRdb, only in-frame clones are kept and a portion is missing. The sample includes about 49,000 clones, 80% of them seen just once. The V and J genes are TRBV5-1 and TRBJ1-4; TRBD1 might be the D (5 bases). The receptor comes from a woman in her sixties or seventies with renal cell carcinoma. The sequencing here drew on blood, taken from a patient whose treatment included radiotherapy and nephrectomy. CDR3 amino acids: CASSLAGTNEKLFF. For the CDR3, the DNA is TGCGCCAGCAGCTTGGCAGGGACTAATGAAAAACTGTTTTTT.